The entry that follows covers one T cell receptor beta chain sequence. Antigen unknown. The data originate from a study of memory CD4+ T cells and cytomegalovirus serostatus. The study, taken as a whole, reports: CD4+ memory repertoires contained about 40% of the 164 reported CMV TCRbeta sequences.

The sort gate was single viable CD3+CD4+CD8-CD45RO+ cells for memory CD4+ T cells. The data were produced by immunoSEQ multiplex PCR, yet TCRdb's version contains in-frame clones alone and is incomplete. The sample has 40,000 to 55,000 clones; over 60% are singletons. The CDR3 runs 19 residues. Germline V gives CDR1 LNHNV, CDR2 YYDKDF (reference sequence). The J segment lost 0 bases and the V segment lost 0 bases, leaving 9 bases of the junction unmatched. The receptor was derived from an adult in good health and CMV-seronegative. Sequenced material: memory CD4+ T cells from blood. The rearrangement links TRBV15 to TRBJ2-3, with 10 bases lining up with TRBD2. CDR3 amino acids: CATSRERTSGQFSTDTQYF. In DNA form, the CDR3 reads TGTGCCACCAGCAGAGAAAGGACTAGCGGCCAATTTAGCACAGATACGCAGTATTTT.